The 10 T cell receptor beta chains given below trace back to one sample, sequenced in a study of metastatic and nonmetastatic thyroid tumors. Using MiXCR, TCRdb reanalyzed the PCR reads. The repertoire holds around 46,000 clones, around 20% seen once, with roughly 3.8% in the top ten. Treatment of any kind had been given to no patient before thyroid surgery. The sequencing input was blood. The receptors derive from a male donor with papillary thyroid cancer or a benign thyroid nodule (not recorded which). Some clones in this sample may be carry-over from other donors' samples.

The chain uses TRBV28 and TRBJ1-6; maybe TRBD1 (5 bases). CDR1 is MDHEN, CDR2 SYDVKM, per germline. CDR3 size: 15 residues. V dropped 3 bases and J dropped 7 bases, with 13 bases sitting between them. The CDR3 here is CASSFGGLRNSPLHF. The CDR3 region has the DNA TGTGCCAGCAGTTTTGGGGGTTTGAGGAATTCACCCCTCCACTTT.

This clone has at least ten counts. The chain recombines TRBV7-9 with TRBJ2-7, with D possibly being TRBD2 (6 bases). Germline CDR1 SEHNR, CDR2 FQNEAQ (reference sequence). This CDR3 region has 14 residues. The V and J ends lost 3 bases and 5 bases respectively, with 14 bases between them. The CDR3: CASSFGDSYNEQYF. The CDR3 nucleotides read TGTGCCAGCAGCTTCGGGGACTCGTACAACGAGCAGTACTTC.

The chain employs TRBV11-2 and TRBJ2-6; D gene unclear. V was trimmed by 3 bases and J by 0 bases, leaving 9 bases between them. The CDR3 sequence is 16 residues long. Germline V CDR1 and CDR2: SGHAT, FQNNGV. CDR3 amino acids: CASSFYSSSGANVLTF. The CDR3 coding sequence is TGTGCCAGCAGCTTTTACTCAAGCTCTGGGGCCAACGTCCTGACTTTC. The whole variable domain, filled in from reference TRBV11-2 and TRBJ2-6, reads EAGVAQSPRYKIIEKRQSVAFWCNPISGHATLYWYQQILGQGPKLLIQFQNNGVVDDSQLPKDRFSAERLKGVDSTLKIQPAKLEDSAVYLCASSFYSSSGANVLTFGAGSRLTVL.

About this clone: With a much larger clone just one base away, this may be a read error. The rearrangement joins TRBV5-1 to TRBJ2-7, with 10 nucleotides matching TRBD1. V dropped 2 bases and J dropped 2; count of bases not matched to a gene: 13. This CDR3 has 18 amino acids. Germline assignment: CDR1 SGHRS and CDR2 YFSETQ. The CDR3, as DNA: TGCGCCAGCAGCTTAGGGACAGGGGTCCCTTCAACCCCCTACGAGCAGTACTTC. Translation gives CASSLGTGVPSTPYEQYF.

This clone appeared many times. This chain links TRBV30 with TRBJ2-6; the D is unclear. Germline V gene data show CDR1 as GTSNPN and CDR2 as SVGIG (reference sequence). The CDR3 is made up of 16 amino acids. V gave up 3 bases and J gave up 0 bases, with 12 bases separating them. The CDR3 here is CAWRQSYYSGANVLTF. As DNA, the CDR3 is TGTGCCTGGAGGCAGTCCTATTACTCTGGGGCCAACGTCCTGACTTTC.

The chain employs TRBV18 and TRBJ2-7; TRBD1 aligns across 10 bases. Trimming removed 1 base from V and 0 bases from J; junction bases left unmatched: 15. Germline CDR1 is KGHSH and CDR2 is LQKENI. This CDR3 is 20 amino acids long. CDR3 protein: CASSPRPGQGIFRTSYEQYF. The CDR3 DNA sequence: TGTGCCAGCTCACCACGCCCGGGACAGGGGATCTTCCGAACCTCCTACGAGCAGTACTTC.

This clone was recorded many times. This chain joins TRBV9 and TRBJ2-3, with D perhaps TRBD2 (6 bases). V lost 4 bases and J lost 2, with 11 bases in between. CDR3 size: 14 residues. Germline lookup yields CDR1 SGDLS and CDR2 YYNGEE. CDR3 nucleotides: TGTGCCAGCAGCATTGCGGGGTTCACAGATACGCAGTATTTT. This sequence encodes CASSIAGFTDTQYF.

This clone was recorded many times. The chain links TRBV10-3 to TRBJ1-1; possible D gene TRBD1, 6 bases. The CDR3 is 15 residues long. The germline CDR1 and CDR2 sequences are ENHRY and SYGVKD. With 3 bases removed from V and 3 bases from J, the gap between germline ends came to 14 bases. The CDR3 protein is CAISDTKGQYTEAFF. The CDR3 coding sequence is TGTGCCATCAGTGATACTAAAGGACAGTACACTGAAGCTTTCTTT.

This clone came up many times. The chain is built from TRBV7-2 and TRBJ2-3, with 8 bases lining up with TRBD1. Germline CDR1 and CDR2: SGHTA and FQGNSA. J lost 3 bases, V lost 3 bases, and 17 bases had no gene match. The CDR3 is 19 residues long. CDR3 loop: CASSFGQGEPLARTDTQYF. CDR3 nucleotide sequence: TGTGCCAGCAGCTTTGGACAGGGTGAGCCTTTGGCACGTACAGATACGCAGTATTTT.

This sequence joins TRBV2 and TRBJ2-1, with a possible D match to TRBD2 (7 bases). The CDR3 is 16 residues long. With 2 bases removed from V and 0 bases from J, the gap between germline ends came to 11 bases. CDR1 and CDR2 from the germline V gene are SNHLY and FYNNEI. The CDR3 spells CASSERGASSYNEQFF. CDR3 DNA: TGTGCCAGCAGTGAACGGGGGGCGAGCTCCTACAATGAGCAGTTCTTC.